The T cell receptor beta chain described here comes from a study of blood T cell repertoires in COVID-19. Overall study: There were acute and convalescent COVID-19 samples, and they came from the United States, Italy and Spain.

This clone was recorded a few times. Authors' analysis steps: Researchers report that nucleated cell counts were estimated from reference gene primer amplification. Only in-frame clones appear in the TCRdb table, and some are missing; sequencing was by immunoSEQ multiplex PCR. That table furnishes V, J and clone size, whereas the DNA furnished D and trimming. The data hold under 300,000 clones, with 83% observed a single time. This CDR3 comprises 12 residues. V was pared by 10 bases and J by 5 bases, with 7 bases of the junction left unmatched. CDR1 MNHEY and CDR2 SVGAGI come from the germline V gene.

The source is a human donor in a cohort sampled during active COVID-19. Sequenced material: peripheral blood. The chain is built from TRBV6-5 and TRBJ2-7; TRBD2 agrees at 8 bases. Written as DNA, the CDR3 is TGTGCCACCCAGCGGGGGTATGACGAGCAGTACTTC. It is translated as CATQRGYDEQYF.